This section outlines one T cell receptor (beta chain) sequence together with its context. What it binds is unknown. This may come from a read error, since a much larger clone is one base off. Researchers used genomic DNA as the template to profile TCR beta VDJ and CDR3. TCRdb re-called the reads through MiXCR, storing one row per CDR3 protein. The table shows about 160,000 distinct CDR3 sequences, with roughly 45% occurring only once. CDR1 and CDR2 from the germline V gene are LGHDT and YNNKEL (reference sequence). CDR3 length equals 18 residues. V was trimmed by 1 base and J by 8 bases, leaving 21 bases between them. The data are from a study of CD8+CD57+ T cells in acquired aplastic anemia. Study details: When averaged, DNA from sorted CD4+ and CD8+ cells came to approximately 3 ug.

General observations from the study: The study identified twenty-nine CD8+ CDR3 sequences shared by patients and controls. Significance was not reached for CD8+ Simpson's diversity between patients and controls.

This receptor was taken from a human donor in good health. The J gene is TRBJ1-6, the V gene TRBV3-1; D call uncertain. Material: sorted CD4+, CD8+, or CD8+CD57+ T cells (not recorded which) from PBMCs. The CDR3 region has the DNA TGTGCCAGCAGCCAAGTACCCCCACTGATAGGGAGTCATTCACCCCTCCACTTT. This translates into CASSQVPPLIGSHSPLHF.